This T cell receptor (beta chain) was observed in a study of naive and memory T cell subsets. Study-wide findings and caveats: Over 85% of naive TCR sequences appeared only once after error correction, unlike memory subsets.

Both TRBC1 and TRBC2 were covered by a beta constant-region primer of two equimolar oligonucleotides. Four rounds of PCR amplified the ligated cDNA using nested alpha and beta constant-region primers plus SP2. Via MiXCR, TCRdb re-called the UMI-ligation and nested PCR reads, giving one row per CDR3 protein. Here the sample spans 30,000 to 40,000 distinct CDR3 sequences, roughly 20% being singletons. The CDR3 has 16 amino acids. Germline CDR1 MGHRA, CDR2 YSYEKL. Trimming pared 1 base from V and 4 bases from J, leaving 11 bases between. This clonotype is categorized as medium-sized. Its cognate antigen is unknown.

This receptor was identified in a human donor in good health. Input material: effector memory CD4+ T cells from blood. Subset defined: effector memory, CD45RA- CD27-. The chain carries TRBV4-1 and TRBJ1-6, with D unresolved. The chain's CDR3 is CASSQGALEYNSPLHF. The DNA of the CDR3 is TGCGCCAGCAGCCAAGGGGCCCTCGAGTATAATTCACCCCTCCACTTT.